The 31 T cell receptor beta chains in this list originate from one sample, sequenced in a study of human T cells and chemical hapten exposure. MiXCR, applied by TCRdb to the RACE reads, yields one record per CDR3 protein. Of roughly 140,000 distinct CDR3 sequences listed, 12% are singletons. Time point given: patch test 2, 6 weeks after DPC sensitization. As for treatment: therapeutic diphenylcyclopropenone sensitization with weekly scalp DPC. This specimen consisted of whole blood, obtained in connection with sensitization to the hapten diphenylcyclopropenone (DPC). These TCRs come from a woman aged 50 to 65 with alopecia areata. Some clones in this sample may be carry-over from other donors' samples.

This clonotype was seen ten or more times. J is TRBJ2-7 and V is TRBV5-1, with D possibly matching TRBD1 (6 bases). V was cut by 4 bases and J by 1 base, with 9 bases left in between. The CDR3 loop spans 13 amino acids. CDR1 and CDR2 (germline): SGHRS, YFSETQ. CDR3 region: CASSQQGSYEQYF. The CDR3 nucleotides read TGCGCCAGCAGCCAACAGGGTTCCTACGAGCAGTACTTC.

This clonotype was seen a few times. This chain uses TRBV7-2 with TRBJ2-7; TRBD2 might be the D (5 bases). Germline CDR1 SGHTA, CDR2 FQGNSA. Trimming took off 2 bases at V and 4 bases at J, with 9 bases between the two ends. The length of the CDR3 is 13 residues. The CDR3 loop is CASSLHGKYEQYF. For the CDR3, the DNA is TGTGCCAGCAGCTTACACGGGAAGTACGAGCAGTACTTC.

The CDR3 nucleotides are TGTGCCAGCAGCTTAGGACCGGGCGGGAATGGCTACACCTTC. As protein: CASSLGPGGNGYTF. V is TRBV7-2 and J is TRBJ1-2, with D unresolved. The CDR3 sequence is 14 residues long. Germline lookup yields CDR1 SGHTA and CDR2 FQGNSA. With 1 base removed from V and 6 bases from J, the gap between germline ends came to 12 bases.

The J gene is TRBJ1-3, the V gene TRBV6-5, with 9 bases fitting TRBD1. V gave up 7 bases and J gave up 2 bases; unmatched junction bases: 6. The CDR3 runs to 15 residues. Germline V CDR1 and CDR2: MNHEY, SVGAGI. The CDR3 DNA sequence: TGTGCCAGCACGGACAGGGGAGTAGCTGGAAACACCATATATTTT. As protein: CASTDRGVAGNTIYF.

This chain uses TRBV20-1 with TRBJ2-1, with TRBD2 matching over 8 bases. This CDR3 spans 15 amino acids. J lost 3 bases, V lost 3 bases, and 7 bases had no gene match. The germline V gene has CDR1 DFQATT and CDR2 SNEGSKA (reference sequence). Here the CDR3 reads CSASPLAGIYNEQFF. CDR3 DNA: TGCAGTGCTAGCCCCTTAGCGGGGATCTACAATGAGCAGTTCTTC.

In this sample, this clonotype turned up a few times. The J gene is TRBJ2-7, the V gene TRBV7-2; possible D gene TRBD2, 6 bases. The CDR3 runs 14 residues. Germline V gene data show CDR1 as SGHTA and CDR2 as FQGNSA. V was trimmed by 2 bases and J by 1 base, leaving 9 bases between them. For the CDR3, the DNA is TGTGCCAGCAGCTTACAGCGGGCTTCCTACGAGCAGTACTTC. This gives the protein CASSLQRASYEQYF.

This clonotype showed up many times. This rearrangement joins TRBV3-1 to TRBJ2-1, with TRBD1 matching over 7 bases. Trimming at V came to 1 base and at J to 14 bases, leaving 8 bases not matched to a gene. This CDR3 comprises 13 residues. Germline V lookup: CDR1 LGHDT, CDR2 YNNKEL (reference sequence). The CDR3 nucleotides are TGTGCCAGCAGCCAAGGAGAGGGGGCTTTGAAGTTCTTC. Its translation: CASSQGEGALKFF.

There are a few counts of this clonotype. V is TRBV7-6 and J is TRBJ2-2, with D perhaps TRBD1 (6 bases). Trimming shortened V by 4 bases and J by 6 bases, and 12 bases separated the two germline ends. The CDR3 extends over 14 amino acids. Germline assignment: CDR1 SGHVS and CDR2 FNYEAQ. CDR3 DNA sequence: TGTGCCAGCAGCTCGGCCAGGGGATCCGGGGAGCTGTTTTTT. Translated: CASSSARGSGELFF.

The table lists this clonotype with many counts. The J gene is TRBJ2-1, the V gene TRBV9; D may be TRBD2 (6 bases). Deletions cut 5 bases from V and 6 bases from J, with 12 bases between. The CDR3 is 13 residues long. Germline V gives CDR1 SGDLS, CDR2 YYNGEE. CDR3 coding DNA: TGTGCCAGCAGTCCCGGAGGGCGCAATGAGCAGTTCTTC. It translates to CASSPGGRNEQFF.

CDR3 sequence (DNA): TGTGCCAGCAGAACGACAGGGACCCTTCAGCCCCAGCATTTT. Translated, it gives CASRTTGTLQPQHF. The chain carries TRBV28 and TRBJ1-5, with 7 bases matching TRBD1. Unmatched junction bases numbered 8, after V lost 6 bases and J lost 6 bases. Per germline, CDR1 MDHEN and CDR2 SYDVKM. The CDR3 contains 14 residues.

The gene calls are TRBV7-8 and TRBJ1-6; a weak D match, TRBD1 (5 bases). Germline V gene sequence: CDR1 SGHVS, CDR2 FQNEAQ. CDR3 length: 14 amino acids. V lost 3 bases and J 10 bases, leaving 13 bases between the germline ends. The CDR3 loop is CASSFAQGGSPLHF. The CDR3, as DNA: TGTGCCAGCAGCTTTGCTCAGGGAGGATCACCCCTCCACTTT.

The V and J genes are TRBV12-3 or TRBV12-4 and TRBJ1-5; a possible D gene is TRBD1 (5 bases). The CDR3 extends over 16 amino acids. V was trimmed by 1 base and J by 2 bases, leaving 12 bases between them. The CDR3 nucleotides are TGTGCCAGCAGTTTAGGAGGGGTGGAGGGCAATCAGCCCCAGCATTTT. Translated: CASSLGGVEGNQPQHF.

J is TRBJ2-5 and V is TRBV7-8; 10 bases line up with TRBD2. Germline V lookup: CDR1 SGHVS, CDR2 FQNEAQ. The CDR3 extends over 17 amino acids. J was trimmed by 4 bases and V by 0 bases; bases with no gene match: 8. The CDR3 bases are TGTGCCAGCAGCTTAGCATCGGGAGCGGGAGGGGGAGAGACCCAGTACTTC. Its protein product is CASSLASGAGGGETQYF.

The chain joins TRBV30 to TRBJ2-1; D call uncertain. Looked up from germline, CDR1 is GTSNPN and CDR2 is SVGIG (reference sequence). V was clipped by 0 bases and J by 1 base, with 7 bases between them. The CDR3 loop spans 14 amino acids. The DNA of the CDR3 is TGTGCCTGGAGTGTGGCGGTTTCCTACAATGAGCAGTTCTTC. It codes for CAWSVAVSYNEQFF.

The gene calls are TRBV29-1 and TRBJ2-2; no firm D call. Germline V gene data show CDR1 as SQVTM and CDR2 as ANQGSEA. V gave up 4 bases and J gave up 7 bases, with 7 bases separating them. There are 11 residues in the CDR3. The CDR3 DNA reads TGCAGCGTTGGGTTCAGCGGGGAGCTGTTTTTT. It specifies CSVGFSGELFF.

There are a few counts of this clonotype. The rearrangement uses TRBV27 and TRBJ2-3; TRBD1 might be the D (8 bases). The germline V gene encodes CDR1 MNHEY and CDR2 SMNVEV (reference sequence). CDR3 length: 16 residues. The V end lost 3 bases, the J end lost 3 bases, and 16 bases lay between the germline ends. The CDR3 DNA follows: TGTGCCAGCAGTTTCTACAGGGGGAGGGGGACAGATACGCAGTATTTT. Translation gives CASSFYRGRGTDTQYF.

This clonotype came up a few times. The chain is built from TRBV11-3 and TRBJ2-4, with D perhaps TRBD2 (6 bases). Trimming removed 5 bases at V and 0 bases at J, with 20 bases between. Germline-derived CDR1 and CDR2 are SGHNT and YENEEA. The length of the CDR3 is 18 residues. The CDR3 bases are TGTGCCAGCAGCCCGCGGCAGGCGGGGCCAGGAGCCAAAAACATTCAGTACTTC. Residues: CASSPRQAGPGAKNIQYF.

The chain has TRBV6-5 and TRBJ1-6; no clear D. Trimming cost V 2 bases and J 10 bases, with 9 bases left between them. Germline V gives CDR1 MNHEY, CDR2 SVGAGI. The CDR3 is 13 residues long. The CDR3 DNA is TGTGCCAGCAGTTACGAACTTCGGTCACCCCTCCACTTT. Translation gives CASSYELRSPLHF.

The chain uses TRBV19 and TRBJ2-2, with TRBD2 identical over 13 bases. The J segment lost 3 bases and the V segment lost 0 bases, leaving 1 base of the junction unmatched. CDR3 length: 17 amino acids. Germline assignment: CDR1 LNHDA and CDR2 SQIVND (reference sequence). CDR3 nucleotide sequence: TGTGCCAGTAGTATAGACGGACTAGCGGGAGACACCGGGGAGCTGTTTTTT. This codes for CASSIDGLAGDTGELFF.

This clonotype was counted many times. The chain carries TRBV4-3 and TRBJ2-3; maybe TRBD1 (5 bases). The CDR3 length is 13 residues. Germline lookup yields CDR1 LGHNA and CDR2 YSLEER. Trimming took off 1 base at V and 5 bases at J, with 7 bases between the two ends. The CDR3 here is CASSQGRVDTQYF. The CDR3 coding sequence is TGCGCCAGCAGCCAAGGCAGGGTAGATACGCAGTATTTT.

This clonotype was seen repeatedly, ten times or more. The rearrangement uses TRBV7-2 and TRBJ2-3; perhaps TRBD1 as D (6 bases). CDR1 is SGHTA, CDR2 FQGNSA, per germline. The V end lost 1 base, the J end lost 0 bases, and 8 bases lay between the germline ends. The CDR3 is 15 residues long. CDR3 nucleotide sequence: TGTGCCAGCAGCTTAGACAGGGCCAGCACAGATACGCAGTATTTT. Translated: CASSLDRASTDTQYF.

Regarding this clonotype: The junction shows a germline mismatch at one end, possibly a read error. This chain joins TRBV7-9 and TRBJ2-7; 8 bases align to TRBD1. Germline-derived CDR1 and CDR2 are SEHNR and FQNEAQ (reference sequence). The CDR3 totals 13 residues. The CDR3 region has the DNA TGTACCAGCAGCTTCGGACAGGGTTTAGAGCAGTACTTC. It is translated as CTSSFGQGLEQYF.

In its sample, this clonotype was seen many times. DNA for the CDR3: TGCAGCGTTGAAGAGCCCCGGCGGGAGGACTACAATGAGCAGTTCTTC. Its translation: CSVEEPRREDYNEQFF. The V and J genes are TRBV29-1 and TRBJ2-1; 8 bases map to TRBD2. CDR1 is SQVTM, CDR2 ANQGSEA, per germline. This CDR3 contains 16 residues. Unmatched junction bases numbered 7, after V lost 0 bases and J lost 3 bases.

This chain links TRBV12-3 or TRBV12-4 with TRBJ2-3; D call uncertain. The CDR3 extends over 14 amino acids. Trimming cost V 2 bases and J 4 bases, with 10 bases left between them. The CDR3 sequence is CASSLMGPPDTQYF. The DNA for the CDR3 is TGTGCCAGCAGTTTAATGGGTCCCCCAGATACGCAGTATTTT.

The J gene is TRBJ1-6, the V gene TRBV6-2 or TRBV6-3; D is undetermined. The CDR3 covers 13 residues. Germline CDR1 and CDR2: MNHEY and SVGEGT. V lost 7 bases, J lost 7 bases, and 11 bases lay in between. The CDR3 DNA reads TGTGCCAGCACCGATTGGGCAAATTCACCCCTCCACTTT. It encodes CASTDWANSPLHF.

The chain recombines TRBV24-1 with TRBJ2-2; 10 nucleotides agree with TRBD2. This CDR3 is built from 15 residues. From germline, CDR1 is KGHDR and CDR2 SFDVKD. J gave up 4 bases and V 5 bases, and 3 bases lay outside the gene matches. DNA for the CDR3: TGTGCCACCAGTGCTAGCGGGAGAGGCACCGGGGAGCTGTTTTTT. Amino acid sequence: CATSASGRGTGELFF.

The rearrangement joins TRBV12-3 or TRBV12-4 to TRBJ1-6; 10 bases line up with TRBD1. The CDR3 is 14 residues long. Germline trimming cut 10 bases from V and 7 bases from J; bases unmatched to any gene: 7. The CDR3 bases are TGTGCCACCGGACAGGGGGTCTTCAATTCACCCCTCCACTTT. Its translation: CATGQGVFNSPLHF.

In this sample, this clonotype turned up a few times. The CDR3 DNA follows: TGTGCCAGCAGCTCTCGACAGGGCTACGAGCAGTACTTC. This encodes CASSSRQGYEQYF. The chain uses TRBV13 and TRBJ2-7, with TRBD1 matching 7 bases. CDR3 length: 13 amino acids. The junction had 3 bases not matched to a gene; V was cut back by 4 bases and J by 3 bases. Germline V CDR1 and CDR2: PRHDT, FYEKMQ (reference sequence).

This clonotype was counted between two and nine times. The DNA for the CDR3 is TGTGCCATCAGTGAGTCTCTGACAGCCCCAACTAATGAAAAACTGTTTTTT. It translates to CAISESLTAPTNEKLFF. The V gene is TRBV10-3, the J gene TRBJ1-4, with TRBD1 as a possible D gene (5 bases). The length of the CDR3 is 17 residues. V dropped 0 bases and J dropped 0 bases, with 11 bases sitting between them. Germline V gives CDR1 ENHRY, CDR2 SYGVKD.

This clonotype was counted a few times. This chain uses TRBV6-5 with TRBJ2-7; 8 bases fit TRBD2. The CDR3 has 16 amino acids. Germline V gene sequence: CDR1 MNHEY, CDR2 SVGAGI. J lost 5 bases, V lost 7 bases, and 16 bases had no gene match. The CDR3 spells CASTRVTAGGSNEQYF. In DNA, the CDR3 is TGTGCCAGCACGAGGGTGACTGCGGGAGGATCGAACGAGCAGTACTTC.

The V call is TRBV6-1, the J call TRBJ2-1, with D perhaps TRBD1 (6 bases). The germline CDR1 and CDR2 sequences are MNHNS and SASEGT. This CDR3 region has 13 residues. V was shortened by 6 bases and J by 9 bases, with 15 bases between the two germline ends. CDR3 DNA: TGTGCCAGCAGGCCGACAGGCACCGCTGAGCAGTTCTTC. Translated: CASRPTGTAEQFF.